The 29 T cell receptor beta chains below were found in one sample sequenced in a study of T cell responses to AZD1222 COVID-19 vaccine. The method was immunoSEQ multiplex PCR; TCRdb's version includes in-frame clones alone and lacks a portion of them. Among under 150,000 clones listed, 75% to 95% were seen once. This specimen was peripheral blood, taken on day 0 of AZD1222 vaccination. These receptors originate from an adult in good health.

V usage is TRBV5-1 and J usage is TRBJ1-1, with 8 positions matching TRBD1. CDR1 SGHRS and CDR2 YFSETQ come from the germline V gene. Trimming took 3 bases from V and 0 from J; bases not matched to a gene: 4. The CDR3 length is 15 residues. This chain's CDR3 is CASSSGQGMNTEAFF. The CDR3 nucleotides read TGCGCCAGCAGCTCCGGACAGGGAATGAACACTGAAGCTTTCTTT.

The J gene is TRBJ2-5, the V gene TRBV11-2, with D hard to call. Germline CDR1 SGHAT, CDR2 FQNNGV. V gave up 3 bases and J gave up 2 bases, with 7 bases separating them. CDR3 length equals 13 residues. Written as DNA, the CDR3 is TGTGCCAGCAGCTTCGGGTTACAAGAGACCCAGTACTTC. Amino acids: CASSFGLQETQYF. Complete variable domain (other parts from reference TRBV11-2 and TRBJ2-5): EAGVAQSPRYKIIEKRQSVAFWCNPISGHATLYWYQQILGQGPKLLIQFQNNGVVDDSQLPKDRFSAERLKGVDSTLKIQPAKLEDSAVYLCASSFGLQETQYFGPGTRLLVL.

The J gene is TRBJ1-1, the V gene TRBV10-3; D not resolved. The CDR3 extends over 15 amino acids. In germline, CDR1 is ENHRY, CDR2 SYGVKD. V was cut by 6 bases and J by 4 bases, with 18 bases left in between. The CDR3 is CAIRGGSLGGTEAFF. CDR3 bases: TGTGCCATCAGGGGAGGCAGCCTTGGTGGCACTGAAGCTTTCTTT.

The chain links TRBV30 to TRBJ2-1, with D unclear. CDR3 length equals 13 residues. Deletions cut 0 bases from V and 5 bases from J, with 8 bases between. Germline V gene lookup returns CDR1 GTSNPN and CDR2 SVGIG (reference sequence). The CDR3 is CAWSVPSHNEQFF. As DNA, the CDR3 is TGTGCCTGGAGTGTGCCAAGCCACAATGAGCAGTTCTTC.

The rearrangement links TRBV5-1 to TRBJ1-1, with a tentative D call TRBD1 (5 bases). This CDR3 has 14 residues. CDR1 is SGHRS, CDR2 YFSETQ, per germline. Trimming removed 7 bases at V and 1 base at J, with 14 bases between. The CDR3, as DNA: TGCGCCAGCCGGACCGGGACGGCGAACACTGAAGCTTTCTTT. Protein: CASRTGTANTEAFF.

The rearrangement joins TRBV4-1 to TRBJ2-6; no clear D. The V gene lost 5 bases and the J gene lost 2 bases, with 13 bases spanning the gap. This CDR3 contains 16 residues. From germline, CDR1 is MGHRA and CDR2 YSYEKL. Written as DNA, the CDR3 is TGCGCCAGCAGCTTAGAGGTTGGGGCTGGGGCCAACGTCCTGACTTTC. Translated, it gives CASSLEVGAGANVLTF.

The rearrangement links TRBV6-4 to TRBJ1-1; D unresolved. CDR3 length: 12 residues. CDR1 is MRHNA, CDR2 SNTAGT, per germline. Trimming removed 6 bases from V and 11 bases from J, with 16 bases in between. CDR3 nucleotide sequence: TGTGCCAGCAGCCCCTCGGTTGGGGTGGCTTTCTTT. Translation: CASSPSVGVAFF.

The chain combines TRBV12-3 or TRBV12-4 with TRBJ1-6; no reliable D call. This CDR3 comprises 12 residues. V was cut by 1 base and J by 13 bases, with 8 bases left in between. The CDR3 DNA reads TGTGCCAGCAGTTTAGGACGCGGGCCCCTCCACTTT. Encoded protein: CASSLGRGPLHF.

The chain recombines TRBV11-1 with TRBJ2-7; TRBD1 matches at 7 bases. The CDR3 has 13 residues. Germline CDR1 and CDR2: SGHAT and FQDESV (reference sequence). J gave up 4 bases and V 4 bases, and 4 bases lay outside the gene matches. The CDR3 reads CASSSQQGYEQYF. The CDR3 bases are TGTGCCAGCAGCTCCCAACAGGGGTACGAGCAGTACTTC. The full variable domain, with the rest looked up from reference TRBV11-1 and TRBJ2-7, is EAEVAQSPRYKITEKSQAVAFWCDPISGHATLYWYRQILGQGPELLVQFQDESVVDDSQLPKDRFSAERLKGVDSTLKIQPAELGDSAMYLCASSSQQGYEQYFGPGTRLTVT.

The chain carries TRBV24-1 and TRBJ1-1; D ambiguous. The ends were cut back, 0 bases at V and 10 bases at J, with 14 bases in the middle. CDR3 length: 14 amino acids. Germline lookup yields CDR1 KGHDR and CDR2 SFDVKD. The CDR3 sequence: CATSDLGRIEGAFF. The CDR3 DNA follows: TGTGCCACCAGTGATTTGGGACGAATCGAAGGAGCTTTCTTT.

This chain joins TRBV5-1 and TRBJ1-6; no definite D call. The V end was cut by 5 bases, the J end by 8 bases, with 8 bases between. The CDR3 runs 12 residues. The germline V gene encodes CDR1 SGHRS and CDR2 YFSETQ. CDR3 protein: CASRGTDSPLHF. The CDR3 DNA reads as TGCGCCAGCAGGGGTACGGATTCACCCCTCCACTTT.

The CDR3 protein is CASGETEEKLFF. The CDR3 DNA reads TGTGCTAGTGGGGAGACAGAGGAAAAACTGTTTTTT. The rearrangement uses TRBV12-5 and TRBJ1-4, with D possibly matching TRBD1 (5 bases). The V gene's germline CDR1 is LGHNT and CDR2 FRNRAP. The length of the CDR3 is 12 residues. V was clipped by 6 bases and J by 8 bases, with 10 bases between them.

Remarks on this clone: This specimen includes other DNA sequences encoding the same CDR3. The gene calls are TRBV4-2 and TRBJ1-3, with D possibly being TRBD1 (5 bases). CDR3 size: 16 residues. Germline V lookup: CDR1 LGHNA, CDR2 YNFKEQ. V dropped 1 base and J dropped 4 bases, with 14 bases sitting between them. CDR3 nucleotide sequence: TGTGCCAGCAGCCAAGTCGGGGGTAGTGCAGGAAACACCATATATTTT. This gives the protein CASSQVGGSAGNTIYF.

CDR3 in DNA: TGTGCCAGCAGTGAACGGAGAAGCACAGATACGCAGTATTTT. Protein product: CASSERRSTDTQYF. The V call is TRBV2, the J call TRBJ2-3; unclear D gene. V lost 2 bases and J lost 0, with 6 bases in between. This CDR3 region has 14 residues. The germline V gene has CDR1 SNHLY and CDR2 FYNNEI.

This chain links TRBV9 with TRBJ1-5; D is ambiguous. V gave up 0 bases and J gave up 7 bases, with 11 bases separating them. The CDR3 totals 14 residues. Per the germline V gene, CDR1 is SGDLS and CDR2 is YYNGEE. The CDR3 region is CASSVGGSGQPQHF. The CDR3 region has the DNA TGTGCCAGCAGCGTAGGAGGCAGCGGACAGCCCCAGCATTTT.

The CDR3 loop reads CAWSKDPQADTQYF. The CDR3 DNA follows: TGTGCCTGGAGTAAGGACCCCCAGGCAGATACGCAGTATTTT. The chain carries TRBV30 and TRBJ2-3; D gene unclear. This CDR3 has 14 amino acids. CDR1 and CDR2 from the germline V gene are GTSNPN and SVGIG (reference sequence). V was clipped by 2 bases and J by 4 bases, with 13 bases between them.

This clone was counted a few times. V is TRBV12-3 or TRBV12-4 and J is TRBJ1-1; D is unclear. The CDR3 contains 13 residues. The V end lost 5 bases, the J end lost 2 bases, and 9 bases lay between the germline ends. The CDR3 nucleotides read TGTGCCAGCAGTCTTCGAGTCAACACTGAAGCTTTCTTT. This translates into CASSLRVNTEAFF.

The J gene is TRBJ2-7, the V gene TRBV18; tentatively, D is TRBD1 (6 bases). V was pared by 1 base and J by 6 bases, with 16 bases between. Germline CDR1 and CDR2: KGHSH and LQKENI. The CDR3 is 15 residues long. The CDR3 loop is CASSPQQGSLSEQYF. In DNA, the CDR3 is TGTGCCAGCTCACCACAACAGGGTTCGCTCTCCGAGCAGTACTTC. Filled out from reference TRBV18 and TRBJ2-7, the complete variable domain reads NAGVMQNPRHLVRRRGQEARLRCSPMKGHSHVYWYRQLPEEGLKFMVYLQKENIIDESGMPKERFSAEFPKEGPSILRIQQVVRGDSAAYFCASSPQQGSLSEQYFGPGTRLTVT.

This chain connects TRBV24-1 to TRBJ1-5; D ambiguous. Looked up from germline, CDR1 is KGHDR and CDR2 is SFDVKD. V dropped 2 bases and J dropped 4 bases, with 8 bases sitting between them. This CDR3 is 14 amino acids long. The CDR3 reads CATSDSGTNQPQHF. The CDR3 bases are TGTGCCACCAGTGATTCTGGCACTAATCAGCCCCAGCATTTT.

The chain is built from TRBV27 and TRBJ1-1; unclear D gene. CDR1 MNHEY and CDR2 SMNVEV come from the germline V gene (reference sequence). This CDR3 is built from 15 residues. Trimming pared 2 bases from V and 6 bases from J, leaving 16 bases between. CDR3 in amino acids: CASSLSGMVTAEAFF. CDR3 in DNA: TGTGCCAGCAGTTTAAGCGGTATGGTGACGGCTGAAGCTTTCTTT.

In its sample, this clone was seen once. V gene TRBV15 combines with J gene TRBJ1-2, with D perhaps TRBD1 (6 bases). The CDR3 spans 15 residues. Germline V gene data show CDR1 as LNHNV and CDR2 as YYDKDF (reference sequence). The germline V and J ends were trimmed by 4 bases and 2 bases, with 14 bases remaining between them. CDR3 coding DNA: TGTGCCACCAGCAAGGAGGGGGGGCCCAACTATGGCTACACCTTC. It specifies CATSKEGGPNYGYTF.

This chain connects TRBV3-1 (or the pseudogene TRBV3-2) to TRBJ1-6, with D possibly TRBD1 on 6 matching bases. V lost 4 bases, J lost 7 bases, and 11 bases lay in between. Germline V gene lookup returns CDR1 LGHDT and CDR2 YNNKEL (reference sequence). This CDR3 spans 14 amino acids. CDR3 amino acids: CASSRQAVNSPLHF. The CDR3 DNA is TGTGCCAGCAGCCGACAGGCAGTGAATTCACCCCTCCACTTT.

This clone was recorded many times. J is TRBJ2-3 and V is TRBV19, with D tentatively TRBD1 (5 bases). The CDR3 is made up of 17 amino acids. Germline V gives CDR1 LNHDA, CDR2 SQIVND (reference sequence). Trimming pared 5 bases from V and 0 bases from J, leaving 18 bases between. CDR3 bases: TGTGCCAGTAGTCCCCAACCCAGGGTCGCTAGCACAGATACGCAGTATTTT. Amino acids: CASSPQPRVASTDTQYF.

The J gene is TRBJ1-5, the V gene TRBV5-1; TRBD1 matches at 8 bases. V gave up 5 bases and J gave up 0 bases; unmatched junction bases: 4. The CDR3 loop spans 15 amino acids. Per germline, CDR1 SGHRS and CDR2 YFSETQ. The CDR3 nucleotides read TGCGCCAGCAGGGCGACAGGGGATAGCAATCAGCCCCAGCATTTT. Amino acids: CASRATGDSNQPQHF.

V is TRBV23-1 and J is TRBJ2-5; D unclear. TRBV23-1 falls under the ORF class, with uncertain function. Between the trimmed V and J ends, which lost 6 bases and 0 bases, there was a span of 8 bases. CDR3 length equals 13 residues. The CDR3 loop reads CASSPEYQETQYF. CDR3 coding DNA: TGCGCCAGCAGCCCGGAGTACCAAGAGACCCAGTACTTC.

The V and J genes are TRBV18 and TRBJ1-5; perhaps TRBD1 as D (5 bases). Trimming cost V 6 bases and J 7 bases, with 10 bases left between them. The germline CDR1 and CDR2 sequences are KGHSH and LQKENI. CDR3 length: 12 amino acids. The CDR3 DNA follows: TGTGCCAGCTCTCTAGGGGCGCAGCCCCAGCATTTT. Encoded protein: CASSLGAQPQHF. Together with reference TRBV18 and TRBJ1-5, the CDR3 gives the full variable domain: NAGVMQNPRHLVRRRGQEARLRCSPMKGHSHVYWYRQLPEEGLKFMVYLQKENIIDESGMPKERFSAEFPKEGPSILRIQQVVRGDSAAYFCASSLGAQPQHFGDGTRLSIL.

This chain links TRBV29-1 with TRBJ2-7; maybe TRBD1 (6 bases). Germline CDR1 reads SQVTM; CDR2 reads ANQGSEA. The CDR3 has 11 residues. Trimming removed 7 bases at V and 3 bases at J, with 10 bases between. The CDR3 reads CSARDNYEQYF. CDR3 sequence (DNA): TGCAGCGCCAGGGACAACTACGAGCAGTACTTC.

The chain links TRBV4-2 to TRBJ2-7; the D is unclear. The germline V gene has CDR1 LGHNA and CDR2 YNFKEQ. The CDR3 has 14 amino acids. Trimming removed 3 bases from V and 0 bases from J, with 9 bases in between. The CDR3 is CASSQALSSYEQYF. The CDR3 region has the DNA TGTGCCAGCAGCCAGGCACTGAGCTCCTACGAGCAGTACTTC.

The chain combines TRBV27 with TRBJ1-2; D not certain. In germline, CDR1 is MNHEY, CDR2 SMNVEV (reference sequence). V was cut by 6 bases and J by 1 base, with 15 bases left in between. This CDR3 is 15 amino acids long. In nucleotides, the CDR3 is TGTGCCAGCAGCTATAAAGGGAACGGTAACTATGGCTACACCTTC. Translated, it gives CASSYKGNGNYGYTF.